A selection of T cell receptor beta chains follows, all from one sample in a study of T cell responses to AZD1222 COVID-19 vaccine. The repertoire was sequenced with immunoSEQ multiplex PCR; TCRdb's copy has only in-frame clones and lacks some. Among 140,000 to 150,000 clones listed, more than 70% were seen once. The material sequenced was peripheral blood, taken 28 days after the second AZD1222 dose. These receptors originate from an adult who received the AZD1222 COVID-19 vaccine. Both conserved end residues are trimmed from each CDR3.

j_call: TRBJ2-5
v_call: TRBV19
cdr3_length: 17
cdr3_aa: ASSRGLAGGRIVKETQY

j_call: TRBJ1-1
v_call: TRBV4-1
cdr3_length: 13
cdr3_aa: ASSHPRGENTEAF

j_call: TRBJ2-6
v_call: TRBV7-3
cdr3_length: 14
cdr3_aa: ASSEAGTSGANVLT

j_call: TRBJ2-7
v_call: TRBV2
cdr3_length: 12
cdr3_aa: ASRLGLAGYEQY

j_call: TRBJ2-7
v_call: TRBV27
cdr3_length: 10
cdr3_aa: ASSGQSYEQY

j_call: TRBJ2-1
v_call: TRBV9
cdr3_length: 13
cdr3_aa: ASSPSVEAGLEQF

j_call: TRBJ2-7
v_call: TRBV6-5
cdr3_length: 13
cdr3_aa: ASSYSRQGVSEQY

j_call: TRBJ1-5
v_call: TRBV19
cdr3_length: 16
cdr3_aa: ASSSYMGGGGGNQPQH

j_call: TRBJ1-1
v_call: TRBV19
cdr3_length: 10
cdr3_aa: ASSITRTEAF

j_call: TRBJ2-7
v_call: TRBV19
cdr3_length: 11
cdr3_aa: ASSDLAGDEQY

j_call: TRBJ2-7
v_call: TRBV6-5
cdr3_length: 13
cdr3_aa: ASSHTSGSSYEQY

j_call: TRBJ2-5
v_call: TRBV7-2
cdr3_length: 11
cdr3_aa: ASSLNLGETQY

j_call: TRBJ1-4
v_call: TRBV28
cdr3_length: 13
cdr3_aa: ASSRDGSGDEKLF

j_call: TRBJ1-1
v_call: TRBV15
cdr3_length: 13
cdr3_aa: ATSRGRALNTEAF

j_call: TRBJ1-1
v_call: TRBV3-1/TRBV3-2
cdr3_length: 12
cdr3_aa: ASRLGLTNTEAF

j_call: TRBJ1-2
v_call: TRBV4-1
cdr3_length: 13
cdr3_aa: ASSQVLREDYGYT

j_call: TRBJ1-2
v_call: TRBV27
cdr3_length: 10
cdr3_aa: ASSPTGNGYT

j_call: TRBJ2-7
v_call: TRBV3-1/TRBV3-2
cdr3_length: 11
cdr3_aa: ASRHDTRGEQY

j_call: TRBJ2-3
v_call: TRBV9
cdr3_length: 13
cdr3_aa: ASSVAPSGTDTQY

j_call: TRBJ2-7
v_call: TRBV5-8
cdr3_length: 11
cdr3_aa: ASRSRGGREQY

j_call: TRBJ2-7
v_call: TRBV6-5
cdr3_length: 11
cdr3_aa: ASSYGASGEQY

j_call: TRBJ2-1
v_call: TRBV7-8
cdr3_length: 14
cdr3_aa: ASSLRPGLAYNEQF

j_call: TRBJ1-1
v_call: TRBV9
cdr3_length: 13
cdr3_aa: ANSVDPRGGTEAF

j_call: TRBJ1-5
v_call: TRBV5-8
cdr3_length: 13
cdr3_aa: ASSPGQVNNQPQH

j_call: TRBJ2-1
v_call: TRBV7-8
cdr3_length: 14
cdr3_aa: ASSAGRDTRNNEQF

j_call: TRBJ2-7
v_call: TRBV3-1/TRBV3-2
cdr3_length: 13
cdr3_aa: ASSERPESLYEQY

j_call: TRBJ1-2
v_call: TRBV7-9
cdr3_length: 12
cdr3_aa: ASSHGPRANGYT

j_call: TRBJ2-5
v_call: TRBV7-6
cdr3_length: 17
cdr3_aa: ASSLTIRILAGGGETQY

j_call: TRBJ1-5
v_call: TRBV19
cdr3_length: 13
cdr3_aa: ASSIVGSSNQPQH

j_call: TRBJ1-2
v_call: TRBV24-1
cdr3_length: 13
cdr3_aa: ATNPGTGGNYGYT

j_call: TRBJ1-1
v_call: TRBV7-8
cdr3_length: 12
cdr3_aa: ASSPQVMTTEAF

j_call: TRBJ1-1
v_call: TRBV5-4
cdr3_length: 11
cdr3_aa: ASSRTGDTEAF

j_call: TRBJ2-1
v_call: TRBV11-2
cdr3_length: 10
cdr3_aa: ASSSLVSEQF

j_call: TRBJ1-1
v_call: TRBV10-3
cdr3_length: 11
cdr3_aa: AISRTADTEAF

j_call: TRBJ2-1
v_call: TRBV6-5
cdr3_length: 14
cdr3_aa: ASSYSGGRSYNEQF

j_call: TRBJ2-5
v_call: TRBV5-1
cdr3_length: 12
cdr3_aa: ASSSDRGESDQY

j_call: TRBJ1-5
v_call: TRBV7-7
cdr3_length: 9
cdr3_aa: ASSFGQPQH

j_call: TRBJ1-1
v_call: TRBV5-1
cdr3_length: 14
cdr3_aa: ASSFDGRGSNTEAF

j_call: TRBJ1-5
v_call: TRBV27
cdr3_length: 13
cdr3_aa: ASSLSYILGQPQH